The clone carrying this T cell receptor beta chain was observed a few times. The antigen is undetermined. The data derive from a study of T-cell memory formation after mild COVID-19. Findings and limits, study-wide: There were some responding clones in pre-infection memory, which suggested that cross-reactive memory had joined. Shrinking CD4+ clones resided mostly in CM and EM, and CD8+ ones in EMRA. Researchers could not confirm that second-wave clones peaking on day 37 targeted SARS-CoV-2.

The CDR3 length is 15 residues. Trimming took off 4 bases at V and 7 bases at J, with 17 bases between the two ends. Germline values: CDR1 MGHDK, CDR2 SYGVNS. Amplification by 5'RACE using constant-segment primers produced TCR alpha and TCR beta cDNA libraries that carried sample barcodes and UMIs. TCRdb reprocessed the 5' RACE reads with MiXCR, giving one entry per CDR3 protein. This table has some 450,000 distinct CDR3 sequences, roughly 20% appearing once. The chain links TRBV25-1 to TRBJ1-5; D is perhaps TRBD1 (5 bases). Sequencing used PBMCs or a T cell subset sorted from them (not recorded which). This clonotype originated in an adult woman who had mild COVID-19 (a few samples of this study predate the infection). Cell type and time point are not known. The CDR3 nucleotides read TGTGCCAGCAGTGTAGCCCCAGGGCTGGAACAGCCCCAGCATTTT. Translation gives CASSVAPGLEQPQHF.